The 4 T cell receptor beta chains reported below all come from one sample, sequenced in a study of blood T cells in healthy people across ages. It was with a sample-barcoded 5' primer and a J-beta primer mix that a second PCR of roughly 7 to 11 cycles was run. TCRdb reanalysed the 5' RACE reads using MiXCR and keeps one entry per CDR3 protein. Of approximately 940,000 distinct CDR3 sequences listed, about 48% are singletons. Input material: blood. These TCRs come from a man aged 25 to 40 in good health.

This clonotype occurred a few times. The J gene is TRBJ1-2, the V gene TRBV20-1; possibly TRBD1 for D (5 bases). Germline V gives CDR1 DFQATT, CDR2 SNEGSKA (reference sequence). The CDR3 covers 13 residues. V lost 4 bases and J 4 bases, leaving 13 bases between the germline ends. DNA of the CDR3: TGCAGTGCTACTTACGGGACGCTCTATGGCTACACCTTC. As protein: CSATYGTLYGYTF.

In nucleotides, the CDR3 is TGCGCCAGCAGCCAAGATCGGCAGGCTTATGGCTACACCTTC. It specifies CASSQDRQAYGYTF. The V and J genes are TRBV4-1 and TRBJ1-2; D not certain. Germline V gene data show CDR1 as MGHRA and CDR2 as YSYEKL. V was pared by 0 bases and J by 5 bases, with 10 bases between. This CDR3 has 14 residues.

A few counts support this clonotype. The chain couples TRBV3-1 to TRBJ2-3; 8 bases agree with TRBD2. There are 18 residues in the CDR3. With 5 bases clipped from V and 2 bases from J, the junction kept 15 bases outside the gene matches. Germline V lookup: CDR1 LGHDT, CDR2 YNNKEL (reference sequence). The CDR3 region has the DNA TGTGCCAGCAGCAATAAAGGACTAGCTGGGGGTTACACAGATACGCAGTATTTT. Its protein is CASSNKGLAGGYTDTQYF.

V and J are TRBV10-3 and TRBJ1-5; D gene unclear. The CDR3 sequence is 17 residues long. The V end lost 2 bases, the J end lost 0 bases, and 14 bases lay between the germline ends. Per germline, CDR1 ENHRY and CDR2 SYGVKD. The CDR3 sequence is CAISEGQDSNSNQPQHF. Here the CDR3 DNA reads TGTGCCATCAGTGAGGGGCAGGACTCTAATAGCAATCAGCCCCAGCATTTT.